These 28 T cell receptor beta chains came from one sample sequenced in a study of beta chain features in type 1 diabetes. cDNA synthesis used the whole RNA isolate, giving expressed TCRB sequences. Profiled with immunoSEQ multiplex PCR; TCRdb holds only in-frame clones, not every one. The sample yields 360,000 or so clones, less than 20% seen once. The specimen was naive CD4+ T cells from blood. The source is a young woman in good health.

This chain joins TRBV5-1 and TRBJ2-1, with 10 bases fitting TRBD2. There are 15 residues in the CDR3. Germline V gene data show CDR1 as SGHRS and CDR2 as YFSETQ. V lost 3 bases to trimming and J lost 10 bases; unmatched junction nucleotides: 10. The CDR3 reads CASSSRSGGAAEQFF. The CDR3 coding sequence is TGCGCCAGCAGCTCCCGCAGCGGGGGGGCCGCCGAGCAGTTCTTC.

The CDR3 DNA follows: TGTGCCAGCAGTGAGTACGGAGGCTCCTACGAGCAGTACTTC. Translated: CASSEYGGSYEQYF. The chain combines TRBV6-5 with TRBJ2-7, with D perhaps TRBD2 (5 bases). Germline V gene data show CDR1 as MNHEY and CDR2 as SVGAGI. V lost 5 bases, J lost 0 bases, and 11 bases lay in between. This CDR3 contains 14 residues.

This clone occurred a few times. This rearrangement joins TRBV30 to TRBJ1-3; the D gene is possibly TRBD1 (6 bases). There are 13 residues in the CDR3. With 7 bases removed from V and 7 bases from J, the gap between germline ends came to 17 bases. CDR1 GTSNPN and CDR2 SVGIG come from the germline V gene (reference sequence). Here the CDR3 reads CASTSTGINTIYF. CDR3 nucleotides: TGTGCCTCTACGTCTACAGGGATTAACACCATATATTTT. Combining the CDR3 with reference TRBV30 and TRBJ1-3 gives the whole variable domain SQTIHQWPATLVQPVGSPLSLECTVEGTSNPNLYWYRQAAGRGLQLLFYSVGIGQISSEVPQNLSASRPQDRQFILSSKKLLLSDSGFYLCASTSTGINTIYFGEGSWLTVV.

The chain couples TRBV29-1 to TRBJ1-1; D perhaps matches TRBD1 (5 bases). The germline gives CDR1 SQVTM, CDR2 ANQGSEA. There are 10 residues in the CDR3. V shed 7 bases and J shed 12 bases, with 15 bases lying between them. The CDR3 loop is CSESQGTTFF. DNA of the CDR3: TGCAGCGAATCCCAGGGCACGACTTTCTTT.

The chain employs TRBV27 and TRBJ1-5; D is perhaps TRBD1 (5 bases). Germline lookup yields CDR1 MNHEY and CDR2 SMNVEV (reference sequence). V dropped 2 bases and J dropped 6 bases, with 11 bases sitting between them. This CDR3 region has 14 residues. The DNA of the CDR3 is TGTGCCAGCAGTTTACAGGGTAGGAGTCAGCCCCAGCATTTT. Amino acids: CASSLQGRSQPQHF.

This clone was recorded a few times. This chain's CDR3 is CSVDRDHTEAFF. Here the CDR3 DNA reads TGCAGCGTTGACAGGGATCACACTGAAGCTTTCTTT. The rearrangement joins TRBV29-1 to TRBJ1-1; a possible D gene is TRBD1 (5 bases). Trimming removed 3 bases at V and 3 bases at J, with 8 bases between. This CDR3 region has 12 residues. Germline CDR1 and CDR2: SQVTM and ANQGSEA.

This clone has just a few counts. This chain connects TRBV6-5 to TRBJ2-7, with D unclear. V shed 5 bases and J shed 3 bases, with 17 bases lying between them. Germline CDR1 MNHEY, CDR2 SVGAGI. The CDR3 loop spans 15 amino acids. CDR3 protein: CASSPTTDPGYEQYF. The CDR3 DNA is TGTGCCAGCAGTCCTACCACTGACCCGGGCTACGAGCAGTACTTC.

This clone was counted between two and nine times. The chain recombines TRBV2 with TRBJ2-5, with D perhaps matching TRBD1 (5 bases). Germline V gene sequence: CDR1 SNHLY, CDR2 FYNNEI. This CDR3 is 13 amino acids long. V was pared by 3 bases and J by 2 bases, with 7 bases between. The CDR3 region has the DNA TGTGCCAGCAGTGATGACAGTCAAGAGACCCAGTACTTC. This sequence encodes CASSDDSQETQYF.

The gene calls are TRBV4-2 and TRBJ2-7, with TRBD1 as a possible D gene (8 bases). The length of the CDR3 is 14 residues. Deletions cut 5 bases from V and 4 bases from J, with 15 bases between. The germline V gene has CDR1 LGHNA and CDR2 YNFKEQ. CDR3 residues: CASSGTGGEYEQYF. The CDR3 DNA follows: TGTGCCAGCAGCGGTACAGGGGGGGAATACGAGCAGTACTTC.

In its sample, this clone was seen a few times. J is TRBJ1-1 and V is TRBV19; maybe TRBD1 (5 bases). CDR3 length: 14 residues. The germline V and J ends were trimmed by 3 bases and 4 bases, with 12 bases remaining between them. Germline CDR1 LNHDA, CDR2 SQIVND (reference sequence). As DNA, the CDR3 is TGTGCCAGTAGTATCGGGGGAGTTGGCACTGAAGCTTTCTTT. Amino acid sequence: CASSIGGVGTEAFF.

This clone has just a few counts. This chain uses TRBV27 with TRBJ2-7; possible D gene TRBD1, 5 bases. Trimming shortened V by 3 bases and J by 2 bases, and 8 bases separated the two germline ends. The CDR3 totals 13 residues. Germline CDR1 is MNHEY and CDR2 is SMNVEV (reference sequence). The CDR3 loop reads CASSFTGAYEQYF. CDR3 DNA: TGTGCCAGCAGTTTTACAGGTGCCTACGAGCAGTACTTC.

The rearrangement links TRBV29-1 to TRBJ2-1, with 11 nucleotides matching TRBD2. Germline CDR1 SQVTM, CDR2 ANQGSEA. This CDR3 has 17 amino acids. With V trimmed by 6 bases and J by 5 bases, 15 bases remained unmatched. The CDR3 DNA reads TGCAGCGTCCGGGGAATAGCGGGAGGGGGAACGAACAATGAGCAGTTCTTC. The encoded protein is CSVRGIAGGGTNNEQFF.

The chain has TRBV28 and TRBJ1-1; 10 nucleotides align to TRBD1. CDR3 length: 14 residues. Trimming cost V 5 bases and J 6 bases; bases outside gene matches: 6. Germline V gene lookup returns CDR1 MDHEN and CDR2 SYDVKM. The CDR3 DNA follows: TGTGCCAGCAGTCAGACAGGGGGCCAAGCTGAAGCTTTCTTT. Translating it yields CASSQTGGQAEAFF.

The sample holds a few counts of this clone. This rearrangement joins TRBV5-4 to TRBJ2-2, with TRBD1 as a possible D gene (5 bases). CDR3 length: 15 amino acids. V shed 2 bases and J shed 6 bases, with 14 bases lying between them. The germline V gene encodes CDR1 SGHNT and CDR2 YYREEE (reference sequence). CDR3 amino acids: CASSLEQAGAGELFF. In nucleotides, the CDR3 is TGTGCCAGCAGCTTAGAACAGGCAGGAGCCGGGGAGCTGTTTTTT.

The chain is built from TRBV6-6 and TRBJ2-2; D may be TRBD2 (5 bases). The CDR3 extends over 14 amino acids. CDR1 and CDR2 (germline): MNHNY, SVGAGI (reference sequence). V lost 10 bases and J 0 bases, leaving 12 bases between the germline ends. CDR3 bases: TGTGCCACCATTCGGGGATCGAACACCGGGGAGCTGTTTTTT. The encoded protein is CATIRGSNTGELFF.

The V gene is TRBV5-1, the J gene TRBJ2-4, with D perhaps matching TRBD2 (7 bases). The V gene's germline CDR1 is SGHRS and CDR2 YFSETQ. This CDR3 spans 15 amino acids. V lost 6 bases and J lost 3, with 16 bases in between. Written as DNA, the CDR3 is TGCGCCAGCACCCCCGGGGGGCAAGTCAAAAACATTCAGTACTTC. Residues: CASTPGGQVKNIQYF. Filled out from reference TRBV5-1 and TRBJ2-4, the complete variable domain reads KAGVTQTPRYLIKTRGQQVTLSCSPISGHRSVSWYQQTPGQGLQFLFEYFSETQRNKGNFPGRFSGRQFSNSRSEMNVSTLELGDSALYLCASTPGGQVKNIQYFGAGTRLSVL.

The V call is TRBV2, the J call TRBJ1-2, with no clear D. CDR3 length: 13 residues. The ends were cut back, 2 bases at V and 8 bases at J, with 12 bases in the middle. CDR1 SNHLY and CDR2 FYNNEI come from the germline V gene. The CDR3 protein is CASSELRARGYTF. The CDR3 DNA is TGTGCCAGCAGTGAATTGCGGGCGCGAGGCTACACCTTC.

This clone was observed a handful of times. The same CDR3 is also encoded by other DNA sequences in this sample. The chain carries TRBV9 and TRBJ2-5; 7 nucleotides match TRBD1. J was trimmed by 4 bases and V by 3 bases; bases with no gene match: 6. Germline V lookup: CDR1 SGDLS, CDR2 YYNGEE. This CDR3 is built from 14 residues. CDR3 sequence reads: CASSASGGGETQYF. DNA of the CDR3: TGTGCCAGCAGCGCATCAGGGGGTGGAGAGACCCAGTACTTC.

As to this clone: One junction end does not reproduce the germline sequence, and a read error may be involved. The chain carries TRBV30 and TRBJ1-3; D possibly corresponds to TRBD1 (6 bases). This CDR3 comprises 13 residues. The germline V gene has CDR1 GTSNPN and CDR2 SVGIG (reference sequence). The CDR3 is CAWSRLEGGGQHF. The CDR3 bases are TGTGCCTGGAGTCGACTTGAGGGCGGGGGCCAACATTTT.

This clone was seen more than once but under ten times. The chain has TRBV30 and TRBJ1-1; no firm D call. Germline lookup yields CDR1 GTSNPN and CDR2 SVGIG (reference sequence). This CDR3 contains 14 residues. V was trimmed by 4 bases and J by 1 base, leaving 13 bases between them. The CDR3, as DNA: TGTGCCTGGATCGGAGGGATAAGGAACACTGAAGCTTTCTTT. It is translated as CAWIGGIRNTEAFF.

The chain recombines TRBV18 with TRBJ1-1, with 9 bases lining up with TRBD1. The CDR3 loop spans 14 amino acids. CDR1 and CDR2 (germline): KGHSH, LQKENI. The ends lost 1 base at V and 6 bases at J; junction bases unmatched: 3. CDR3 protein: CASSPRDRGAEAFF. DNA for the CDR3: TGTGCCAGCTCACCACGAGACAGGGGGGCTGAAGCTTTCTTT.

A note on this clone: This specimen includes other DNA sequences encoding the same CDR3. This rearrangement joins TRBV9 to TRBJ2-5; D is undetermined. The CDR3 spans 13 residues. Germline V gives CDR1 SGDLS, CDR2 YYNGEE. V lost 0 bases and J lost 2, with 5 bases in between. CDR3 sequence: CASSVGQQETQYF. CDR3 nucleotides: TGTGCCAGCAGCGTAGGGCAACAAGAGACCCAGTACTTC. The variable domain in full, completed from reference TRBV9 and TRBJ2-5, reads DSGVTQTPKHLITATGQRVTLRCSPRSGDLSVYWYQQSLDQGLQFLIQYYNGEERAKGNILERFSAQQFPDLHSELNLSSLELGDSALYFCASSVGQQETQYFGPGTRLLVL.

The chain has TRBV5-1 and TRBJ2-1, with 15 bases aligning to TRBD2. CDR3 length: 18 residues. Germline assignment: CDR1 SGHRS and CDR2 YFSETQ. V was pared by 2 bases and J by 8 bases, with 11 bases of the junction left unmatched. CDR3: CASSLGTSGRPGVDEQFF. The CDR3 coding sequence is TGCGCCAGCAGCTTAGGGACTAGCGGGAGGCCCGGCGTAGATGAGCAGTTCTTC.

This clone has more than one count but fewer than ten. This chain links TRBV7-9 with TRBJ1-1; TRBD1 matches at 8 bases. V gave up 2 bases and J gave up 0 bases; unmatched junction bases: 2. Germline CDR1 is SEHNR and CDR2 is FQNEAQ (reference sequence). The CDR3 spans 15 residues. CDR3 sequence (DNA): TGTGCCAGCAGCTTACAGGGGGCGATGAACACTGAAGCTTTCTTT. This sequence encodes CASSLQGAMNTEAFF.

This clone was recorded a few times. The CDR3 DNA reads TGTGCCTGGAGTGTACATTCGGGAGTAGGGGAGACCCAGTACTTC. Its protein product is CAWSVHSGVGETQYF. V is TRBV30 and J is TRBJ2-5; D perhaps matches TRBD2 (6 bases). V lost 0 bases and J lost 5, with 16 bases in between. The CDR3 contains 15 residues. Germline V gives CDR1 GTSNPN, CDR2 SVGIG (reference sequence).

The chain's CDR3 is CASSQPRDRFNEQYF. CDR3 coding DNA: TGCGCCAGCAGCCAGCCCCGGGACAGGTTCAACGAGCAGTACTTC. The V call is TRBV4-1, the J call TRBJ2-7; 8 bases align to TRBD1. The CDR3 runs 15 residues. Germline-derived CDR1 and CDR2 are MGHRA and YSYEKL. V shed 3 bases, J shed 5 bases, and the junction held 9 bases outside the gene matches.

The rearrangement uses TRBV9 and TRBJ1-2, with 8 nucleotides matching TRBD1. CDR1 is SGDLS and CDR2 is YYNGEE in the germline V gene. J gave up 3 bases and V 0 bases, and 4 bases lay outside the gene matches. This CDR3 is 15 amino acids long. CDR3 DNA: TGTGCCAGCAGCGTAGATTGGACAGGGTACTATGGCTACACCTTC. This codes for CASSVDWTGYYGYTF.

V is TRBV7-3 and J is TRBJ1-1; no firm D call. V was clipped by 1 base and J by 4 bases, with 7 bases between them. The CDR3 is made up of 13 amino acids. Germline V gene sequence: CDR1 SGHTA, CDR2 FQGTGA. The CDR3 DNA is TGTGCCAGCAGCTTAATGGGCGCCACTGAAGCTTTCTTT. Protein sequence: CASSLMGATEAFF.